Shown below are 13 T cell receptor beta chains from a single sample sequenced in a study of shared clonotypes between healthy human individuals. TCRdb's copy holds only in-frame clones and misses some; the assay was immunoSEQ multiplex PCR. The sample has about 79,000 clones, 60% to 80% seen once. The specimen sequenced was memory CD8+ T cells sorted from blood. Sample subset: CD45RO+ cells pooled with CCR7-negative TemRA cells. The receptor set was obtained from a man aged 30-40 years in good health.

This chain connects TRBV7-2 to TRBJ1-5; no clear D. V dropped 5 bases and J dropped 3 bases, with 20 bases sitting between them. Germline V gives CDR1 SGHTA, CDR2 FQGNSA. There are 17 residues in the CDR3. The CDR3 DNA sequence: TGTGCCAGCAGCGCCCGAACGGGGTTCCTCCTCAATCAGCCCCAGCATTTT. This encodes CASSARTGFLLNQPQHF.

This clone has only a few counts. The chain carries TRBV28 and TRBJ2-7; D remains ambiguous. The CDR3 totals 12 residues. From germline, CDR1 is MDHEN and CDR2 SYDVKM. Trimming shortened V by 6 bases and J by 3 bases, and 9 bases separated the two germline ends. The CDR3 DNA follows: TGTGCCAGCAGCCAGGTGAACTACGAGCAGTACTTC. Translated: CASSQVNYEQYF.

The gene calls are TRBV6-1 and TRBJ2-1; 11 bases are a match to TRBD2. J was trimmed by 7 bases and V by 10 bases; bases with no gene match: 6. From germline, CDR1 is MNHNS and CDR2 SASEGT. The CDR3 covers 13 residues. The CDR3 loop is CATGLAESNEQFF. The CDR3 coding sequence is TGTGCCACGGGACTAGCGGAGTCAAATGAGCAGTTCTTC.

To note about this clone: The sample contains more than one DNA sequence encoding this CDR3. The chain carries TRBV6-6 and TRBJ2-5, with D perhaps assigned TRBD1 or TRBD2 (5 bases each). CDR3 length equals 16 residues. Per germline, CDR1 MNHNY and CDR2 SVGAGI (reference sequence). Deletions cut 2 bases from V and 5 bases from J, with 18 bases between. CDR3 sequence (DNA): TGTGCCAGCAGTTACGGGGTCGACAGAGGGCTTGAGACCCAGTACTTC. Protein product: CASSYGVDRGLETQYF.

This clone was counted a few times. The V call is TRBV6-6, the J call TRBJ2-7, with a weak D call TRBD1 (5 bases). CDR3 size: 13 residues. V lost 2 bases and J lost 6, with 11 bases in between. In germline, CDR1 is MNHNY, CDR2 SVGAGI (reference sequence). This chain's CDR3 is CASSYQDRSEQYF. As DNA, the CDR3 is TGTGCCAGCAGTTACCAAGACAGATCCGAGCAGTACTTC.

This clone was observed a single time. V and J are TRBV28 and TRBJ2-1; 9 bases match TRBD1. The junction had 8 bases not matched to a gene; V was cut back by 6 bases and J by 2 bases. This CDR3 region has 16 residues. Per germline, CDR1 MDHEN and CDR2 SYDVKM. The CDR3 protein is CASSLWTGVTYNEQFF. CDR3 bases: TGTGCCAGCAGCCTCTGGACAGGGGTAACCTACAATGAGCAGTTCTTC.

The genes are TRBV27 and TRBJ1-2, with 7 positions matching TRBD1. Germline lookup yields CDR1 MNHEY and CDR2 SMNVEV (reference sequence). The length of the CDR3 is 16 residues. Germline trimming cut 5 bases from V and 4 bases from J; bases unmatched to any gene: 13. The CDR3 nucleotides are TGTGCCAGCAGTCCTACGCTCGGGACAGCCCTCTATGGCTACACCTTC. Its translation is CASSPTLGTALYGYTF.

This sequence joins TRBV19 and TRBJ2-7; 7 bases agree with TRBD1. The trim removed 5 bases at V and 7 bases at J, leaving 11 bases unmatched. The CDR3 is 14 residues long. CDR1 and CDR2 (germline): LNHDA, SQIVND (reference sequence). The CDR3 sequence: CASSEGQTASEQYF. CDR3 DNA sequence: TGTGCCAGTAGTGAGGGACAGACGGCAAGTGAGCAGTACTTC.

The chain links TRBV6-5 to TRBJ2-7, with D perhaps being TRBD1 or TRBD2 (5 bases each). V was clipped by 6 bases and J by 2 bases, with 14 bases between them. Per germline, CDR1 MNHEY and CDR2 SVGAGI. CDR3 length: 14 amino acids. The CDR3 DNA reads as TGTGCCAGCAGCAAGGACGGGGCCCCCTACGAGCAGTACTTC. It yields the protein CASSKDGAPYEQYF.

This clone occurred a few times. The J gene is TRBJ2-7, the V gene TRBV6-4; D perhaps matches TRBD2 (7 bases). Germline assignment: CDR1 MRHNA and CDR2 SNTAGT. The ends were cut back, 0 bases at V and 2 bases at J, with 11 bases in the middle. This CDR3 spans 15 amino acids. The CDR3 loop reads CASSDSAGATYEQYF. CDR3 nucleotides: TGTGCCAGCAGTGACTCGGCGGGGGCCACCTACGAGCAGTACTTC.

The V call is TRBV28, the J call TRBJ2-1; no definite D call. The length of the CDR3 is 17 residues. Deletions cut 6 bases from V and 1 base from J, with 19 bases between. The V gene's germline CDR1 is MDHEN and CDR2 SYDVKM. The CDR3 DNA is TGTGCCAGCAGCGGGTTTGATGCACTCTCATCCTACAATGAGCAGTTCTTC. Amino acids: CASSGFDALSSYNEQFF.

This clone has at least ten counts. The V gene is TRBV6-4, the J gene TRBJ2-3; D unresolved. The germline V and J ends were trimmed by 5 bases and 2 bases, with 11 bases remaining between them. This CDR3 region has 14 residues. In germline, CDR1 is MRHNA, CDR2 SNTAGT. This CDR3 reads CASSPLGNTDTQYF. For the CDR3, the DNA is TGTGCCAGCAGTCCCCTGGGGAACACAGATACGCAGTATTTT.

In this sample, this clone turned up a few times. The chain couples TRBV6-5 to TRBJ1-5; the D gene is possibly TRBD1 (5 bases). The germline gives CDR1 MNHEY, CDR2 SVGAGI. The CDR3 consists of 16 residues. V was clipped by 0 bases and J by 4 bases, with 13 bases between them. CDR3 sequence (DNA): TGTGCCAGCAGTTACTCGAACCGACAGAAAAATCAGCCCCAGCATTTT. It translates to CASSYSNRQKNQPQHF.